The 24 T cell receptor beta chains listed next were all sequenced from one sample in a study of T cell responses to AZD1222 COVID-19 vaccine. The table came from immunoSEQ multiplex PCR; TCRdb's copy has only in-frame clones and leaves some out. The repertoire has under 200,000 clones, roughly 85% of them found once; the top ten carry 0.85% to 1.1%. Sequenced here: peripheral blood, sampled 28 days after the second AZD1222 dose. These receptors all stem from an adult who received the AZD1222 COVID-19 vaccine.

The chain uses TRBV7-9 and TRBJ1-3, with TRBD1 matching over 7 bases. CDR3 length equals 16 residues. Trimming removed 7 bases from V and 0 bases from J; junction bases left unmatched: 9. CDR1 SEHNR and CDR2 FQNEAQ come from the germline V gene (reference sequence). The CDR3 loop is CASNKAGQYSGNTIYF. CDR3 nucleotide sequence: TGTGCCAGCAACAAGGCGGGACAGTACTCTGGAAACACCATATATTTT.

This clone was observed a single time. The chain uses TRBV12-5 and TRBJ2-2; D is unresolved. Trimming stripped 2 bases from V and 6 bases from J, with 19 bases between. CDR3 size: 17 residues. Germline loops: CDR1 LGHNT, CDR2 FRNRAP. In DNA, the CDR3 is TGTGCTAGTGGTTTGTCGCACTCAAAAAGGCTGGCCGGGGAGCTGTTTTTT. Translating gives CASGLSHSKRLAGELFF.

The rearrangement uses TRBV19 and TRBJ1-2; 10 bases fit TRBD1. Germline CDR1 reads LNHDA; CDR2 reads SQIVND (reference sequence). The CDR3 totals 15 residues. J lost 4 bases, V lost 1 base, and 3 bases had no gene match. CDR3 sequence: CASSIGDRGGYGYTF. DNA for the CDR3: TGTGCCAGTAGTATAGGGGACAGGGGAGGCTATGGCTACACCTTC.

The rearrangement links TRBV7-9 to TRBJ1-1, with 9 bases matching TRBD1. The CDR3 loop spans 14 amino acids. V was clipped by 1 base and J by 10 bases; unmatched bases: 7. The germline gives CDR1 SEHNR, CDR2 FQNEAQ (reference sequence). The CDR3 protein is CASSLGQGDMTAFF. The CDR3 nucleotides read TGTGCCAGCAGCTTAGGACAGGGGGATATGACAGCTTTCTTT.

The CDR3 coding sequence is TGCGCCAGCAGCTTGGAGGGGGTCCTAGATACGCAGTATTTT. This sequence encodes CASSLEGVLDTQYF. The gene calls are TRBV5-1 and TRBJ2-3, with D possibly TRBD1 on 6 matching bases. Germline-derived CDR1 and CDR2 are SGHRS and YFSETQ. The CDR3 contains 14 residues. Trimming stripped 0 bases from V and 5 bases from J, with 10 bases between.

The DNA for the CDR3 is TGTGCCACCAGTGACGGGGCCTCCCGCCAGCCCCAGCATTTT. This gives the protein CATSDGASRQPQHF. The chain combines TRBV24-1 with TRBJ1-5; D might be TRBD1 (5 bases). Trimming shortened V by 4 bases and J by 7 bases, and 13 bases separated the two germline ends. CDR3 length equals 14 residues. CDR1 KGHDR and CDR2 SFDVKD come from the germline V gene.

The chain joins TRBV11-2 to TRBJ2-5, with D unresolved. Trimming left V 0 bases short and J 2 bases short, with 10 bases between. The V gene's germline CDR1 is SGHAT and CDR2 FQNNGV. The CDR3 totals 15 residues. The CDR3 loop is CASSLEYQEQETQYF. In DNA, the CDR3 is TGTGCCAGCAGCTTAGAGTATCAGGAACAAGAGACCCAGTACTTC.

The V call is TRBV19, the J call TRBJ1-1; 8 bases align to TRBD1. The germline gives CDR1 LNHDA, CDR2 SQIVND (reference sequence). This CDR3 has 16 residues. With 7 bases clipped from V and 1 base from J, the junction kept 11 bases outside the gene matches. CDR3 protein: CASKNRRGTGNTEAFF. The CDR3 bases are TGTGCCAGTAAAAACCGCCGGGGGACAGGGAACACTGAAGCTTTCTTT.

This chain links TRBV4-2 with TRBJ2-1, with D perhaps TRBD1 (6 bases). Germline V gene data show CDR1 as LGHNA and CDR2 as YNFKEQ. The V gene lost 0 bases and the J gene lost 3 bases, with 12 bases spanning the gap. This CDR3 comprises 16 residues. CDR3 protein: CASSQDVTGLYNEQFF. DNA for the CDR3: TGTGCCAGCAGCCAAGACGTGACAGGACTCTACAATGAGCAGTTCTTC.

This rearrangement joins TRBV20-1 to TRBJ1-2; D gene unclear. The CDR3 extends over 10 amino acids. V was shortened by 6 bases and J by 12 bases, with 14 bases between the two germline ends. Germline CDR1 and CDR2: DFQATT and SNEGSKA (reference sequence). The CDR3 DNA reads TGCAGTGCCAATAGGGTCTCAGACACCTTC. It is translated as CSANRVSDTF.

This chain connects TRBV29-1 to TRBJ1-1, with D unresolved. Trimming removed 4 bases from V and 5 bases from J, with 14 bases in between. Germline CDR1 and CDR2: SQVTM and ANQGSEA. The CDR3 spans 13 residues. The CDR3 here is CSVVWTDGTEAFF. CDR3 DNA: TGCAGCGTTGTTTGGACGGATGGAACTGAAGCTTTCTTT.

The sample holds one count of this clone. J is TRBJ2-7 and V is TRBV12-5, with D possibly TRBD1 on 6 matching bases. Germline CDR1 LGHNT, CDR2 FRNRAP. CDR3 length equals 14 residues. V lost 6 bases and J 4 bases, leaving 16 bases between the germline ends. CDR3: CASGKPGHLYEQYF. In DNA, the CDR3 is TGTGCTAGTGGAAAACCGGGACACCTATACGAGCAGTACTTC.

This chain joins TRBV29-1 and TRBJ1-5; D is ambiguous. Germline CDR1 and CDR2: SQVTM and ANQGSEA. The CDR3 loop spans 14 amino acids. The V end lost 6 bases, the J end lost 0 bases, and 12 bases lay between the germline ends. The CDR3 sequence: CSVAGGNSNQPQHF. CDR3 DNA sequence: TGCAGCGTGGCGGGTGGGAATAGCAATCAGCCCCAGCATTTT.

V is TRBV4-3 and J is TRBJ1-4; D gene unclear. Trimming cost V 6 bases and J 8 bases, with 13 bases left between them. Germline V CDR1 and CDR2: LGHNA, YSLEER. The CDR3 spans 13 residues. CDR3 sequence reads: CASSGRMKEKLFF. As DNA, the CDR3 is TGCGCCAGCAGTGGAAGGATGAAGGAAAAACTGTTTTTT.

This chain connects TRBV6-5 to TRBJ1-4, with D hard to call. The germline V and J ends were trimmed by 5 bases and 2 bases, with 9 bases remaining between them. The CDR3 runs to 14 residues. Looked up from germline, CDR1 is MNHEY and CDR2 is SVGAGI. The CDR3 nucleotides read TGTGCCAGCAGTCTTACGTCTACTAATGAAAAACTGTTTTTT. Residues: CASSLTSTNEKLFF.

This chain joins TRBV5-1 and TRBJ1-1; weak D call: TRBD1 (6 bases). Germline CDR1 SGHRS, CDR2 YFSETQ. The CDR3 spans 16 residues. V gave up 2 bases and J gave up 0 bases, with 14 bases separating them. Here the CDR3 reads CASSFTGQGMNTEAFF. CDR3 sequence (DNA): TGCGCCAGCAGCTTCACAGGCCAGGGGATGAACACTGAAGCTTTCTTT.

The chain employs TRBV3-1 (or the pseudogene TRBV3-2) and TRBJ1-2, with 9 bases that match TRBD1. The V and J ends lost 5 bases and 7 bases, in that order; junction bases with no gene match: 11. Germline-derived CDR1 and CDR2 are LGHDT and YNNKEL (reference sequence). The CDR3 has 15 residues. The CDR3 DNA reads TGTGCCAGCAGCGAATCAGCCCGGGACAGGGCTGGCTACACCTTC. Its protein is CASSESARDRAGYTF.

The V call is TRBV5-1, the J call TRBJ2-3, with 7 bases that match TRBD1. The V gene's germline CDR1 is SGHRS and CDR2 YFSETQ. Trimming took 4 bases from V and 0 from J; bases not matched to a gene: 5. This CDR3 has 15 amino acids. This chain's CDR3 is CASSPGQTSTDTQYF. The CDR3 coding sequence is TGCGCCAGCAGCCCGGGACAGACTAGCACAGATACGCAGTATTTT. The full variable domain, in which reference TRBV5-1 and TRBJ2-3 provide the parts outside the CDR3, is KAGVTQTPRYLIKTRGQQVTLSCSPISGHRSVSWYQQTPGQGLQFLFEYFSETQRNKGNFPGRFSGRQFSNSRSEMNVSTLELGDSALYLCASSPGQTSTDTQYFGPGTRLTVL.

V usage is TRBV7-9 and J usage is TRBJ2-1; D remains unclear. The ends were cut back, 2 bases at V and 6 bases at J, with 14 bases in the middle. The CDR3 is 15 residues long. Germline V gene lookup returns CDR1 SEHNR and CDR2 FQNEAQ (reference sequence). The CDR3 region is CASSLRSEYTNEQFF. For the CDR3, the DNA is TGTGCCAGCAGCTTAAGGTCGGAATATACCAATGAGCAGTTCTTC.

This clone has more than one count but fewer than ten. The genes are TRBV3-1 (or the pseudogene TRBV3-2) and TRBJ2-1; D gene ambiguous. CDR1 and CDR2 from the germline V gene are LGHDT and YNNKEL (reference sequence). Trimming left V 0 bases short and J 8 bases short, with 11 bases between. This CDR3 spans 14 amino acids. The CDR3 here is CASSQEGLGDEQFF. The CDR3, as DNA: TGTGCCAGCAGCCAAGAGGGTCTTGGGGATGAGCAGTTCTTC.

This chain connects TRBV7-2 to TRBJ1-1; the D is unclear. V lost 7 bases, J lost 0 bases, and 12 bases lay in between. This CDR3 is built from 14 residues. Germline lookup yields CDR1 SGHTA and CDR2 FQGNSA. CDR3 in DNA: TGTGCCAGCAAGTCGGCACCTATGAACACTGAAGCTTTCTTT. Protein: CASKSAPMNTEAFF.

The chain carries TRBV3-1 (or the pseudogene TRBV3-2) and TRBJ2-1, with D hard to call. V gave up 4 bases and J gave up 8 bases, with 9 bases separating them. Germline V gives CDR1 LGHDT, CDR2 YNNKEL (reference sequence). The CDR3 is 12 amino acids. The CDR3 DNA reads as TGTGCCAGCAGCCCCCCCTGGGATGAGCAGTTCTTC. This translates into CASSPPWDEQFF.

The chain joins TRBV20-1 to TRBJ2-1; D is ambiguous. The CDR3 spans 10 residues. CDR1 and CDR2 (germline): DFQATT, SNEGSKA (reference sequence). With 4 bases removed from V and 7 bases from J, the gap between germline ends came to 5 bases. The CDR3 coding sequence is TGCAGTGCTACGGCTAATGAGCAGTTCTTC. Its translation: CSATANEQFF.

The rearrangement joins TRBV3-1 (or the pseudogene TRBV3-2) to TRBJ1-6; D is unclear. The CDR3 consists of 13 residues. Germline V CDR1 and CDR2: LGHDT, YNNKEL (reference sequence). Trimming took off 4 bases at V and 11 bases at J, with 12 bases between the two ends. CDR3 bases: TGTGCCAGCAGCCGAAACGGATTGCCACCCCTCCACTTT. It encodes CASSRNGLPPLHF.